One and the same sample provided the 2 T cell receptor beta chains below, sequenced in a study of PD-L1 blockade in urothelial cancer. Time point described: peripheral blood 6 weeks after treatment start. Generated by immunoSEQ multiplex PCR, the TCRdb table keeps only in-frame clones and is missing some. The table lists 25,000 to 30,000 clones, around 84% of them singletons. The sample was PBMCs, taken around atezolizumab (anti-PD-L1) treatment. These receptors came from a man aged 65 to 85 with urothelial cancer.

CDR3 sequence: CASSPLSGQVAKLFF. In DNA form, the CDR3 reads TGTGCCAGCAGCCCGCTCTCGGGACAGGTGGCAAAACTGTTTTTT. The J gene is TRBJ1-4, the V gene TRBV7-8; 8 positions match TRBD1. V dropped 5 bases and J dropped 10; count of bases not matched to a gene: 12. There are 15 residues in the CDR3. Germline V gene lookup returns CDR1 SGHVS and CDR2 FQNEAQ.

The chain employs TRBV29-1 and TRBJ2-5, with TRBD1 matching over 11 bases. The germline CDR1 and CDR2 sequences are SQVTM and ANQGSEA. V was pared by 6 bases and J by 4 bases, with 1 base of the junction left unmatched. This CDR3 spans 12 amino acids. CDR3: CSVGTGGETQYF. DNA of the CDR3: TGCAGCGTAGGGACAGGGGGAGAGACCCAGTACTTC.